These T cell receptor beta chains were read from a single sample in a study of T cell repertoires in cytomegalovirus infection. TCRdb recomputed calls from the reads with MiXCR, one row per CDR3 protein. The data hold 150,000 to 200,000 distinct CDR3 sequences, with under 20% observed a single time. Specimen: CD8+ T cells from PBMCs. The receptors come from a human donor in good health (CMV status not recorded). Some clones in this sample may be carry-over from other donors' samples. CDR3s include the opening cysteine and the closing phenylalanine or tryptophan. A D gene is named only where the DNA matches it firmly. Clone size is not always given. Where it is, it says once, few, many or a class for expanded clones.

clone size,V gene,D gene,J gene,CDR3 protein,CDR3 DNA
many,TRBV7-9,NA,TRBJ2-1,CASSLRDYNEQFF,TGTGCCAGCAGCTTACGGGACTACAATGAGCAGTTCTTC
NA,TRBV2,NA,TRBJ2-1,CASEDRLTFF,TGTGCCAGCGAAGACAGGTTAACGTTCTTC
few,TRBV4-1,NA,TRBJ2-7,CASSQDQQGSHEQYF,TGCGCCAGCAGCCAAGATCAGCAAGGGAGCCACGAGCAGTACTTC
few,TRBV12-5,NA,TRBJ2-7,CASGLRHEQYF,TGTGCTAGTGGTTTGCGTCACGAGCAGTACTTC
NA,TRBV2,NA,TRBJ2-7,CASSGVRRYEQYF,TGTGCCAGCAGTGGTGTCAGAAGATACGAGCAGTACTTC
many,TRBV7-2,NA,TRBJ2-3,CASSLGIKVTDTQYF,TGTGCCAGCAGCTTAGGAATAAAGGTGACAGATACGCAGTATTTT
NA,TRBV7-2,NA,TRBJ1-3,CASSAGRTSGNTIYF,TGTGCCAGCAGCGCGGGACGGACCTCTGGAAACACCATATATTTT
many,TRBV7-9,NA,TRBJ2-2,CASSPPTDPELFF,TGTGCCAGCAGCCCTCCGACAGACCCGGAGCTGTTTTTT
few,TRBV13,NA,TRBJ2-7,CASSSLQGDEQYF,TGTGCCAGCAGCTCCCTGCAGGGCGACGAGCAGTACTTC
NA,TRBV7-9,NA,TRBJ2-3,CASSLLADTQYF,TGTGCCAGCAGCTTACTGGCAGATACGCAGTATTTT
NA,TRBV7-8,TRBD1,TRBJ2-7,CASSSDRVAFQEQYF,TGTGCCAGCAGCTCCGACAGGGTTGCCTTTCAGGAGCAGTACTTC
few,TRBV11-2,NA,TRBJ1-3,CASSSGVRGNTIYF,TGTGCCAGCAGCTCGGGTGTTCGGGGGAACACCATATATTTT
few,TRBV29-1,NA,TRBJ1-3,CSVLTLTPSRYGGGNTIYF,TGCAGCGTCCTTACTCTGACCCCTTCTAGGTATGGGGGAGGAAACACCATATATTTT
NA,TRBV29-1,NA,TRBJ2-3,CSVVPATSTDTQYF,TGCAGCGTTGTCCCAGCGACTAGCACAGATACGCAGTATTTT
NA,TRBV10-3,NA,TRBJ1-2,CAISGSNVRRFEIGGYTF,TGTGCCATCAGTGGCAGCAATGTCAGGCGGTTCGAAATAGGAGGCTACACCTTC
NA,TRBV7-9,NA,TRBJ2-7,CASSLTTSGTYEQYF,TGTGCCAGCAGCTTAACGACCAGTGGAACCTACGAGCAGTACTTC
NA,TRBV20-1,NA,TRBJ1-2,CSARDRDGYGYTF,TGCAGTGCTAGAGATCGGGACGGCTATGGCTACACCTTC
few,TRBV20-1,TRBD2,TRBJ2-3,CSAKERLAGETDTQYF,TGCAGTGCTAAAGAACGACTAGCGGGGGAAACAGATACGCAGTATTTT
few,TRBV7-2,NA,TRBJ2-3,CASSRLVITDTQYF,TGTGCCAGCAGCCGACTTGTAATCACAGATACGCAGTATTTT
NA,TRBV15,TRBD2,TRBJ2-4,CATSRGRAGADDIQYF,TGTGCCACCAGCAGAGGAAGGGCGGGAGCCGACGACATTCAGTACTTC
NA,TRBV7-9,NA,TRBJ1-2,CASSEGGRRHYGYTF,TGTGCCAGCAGCGAAGGAGGCAGACGACACTATGGCTACACCTTC
many,TRBV11-2,NA,TRBJ2-7,CASSPSSYEQYF,TGTGCCAGCAGCCCGAGCTCCTACGAGCAGTACTTC
NA,TRBV2,TRBD1,TRBJ2-1,CASSAGQGREDEQFF,TGTGCCAGCAGTGCGGGACAGGGAAGGGAGGATGAGCAGTTCTTC
few,TRBV30,NA,TRBJ2-1,CAWSLGYNEQFF,TGTGCCTGGAGTCTGGGTTACAATGAGCAGTTCTTC
NA,TRBV7-9,NA,TRBJ1-4,CASSSPAGRNEKLFF,TGTGCCAGCAGCTCCCCCGCAGGGCGGAATGAAAAACTGTTTTTT
NA,TRBV12-3/TRBV12-4,NA,TRBJ2-5,CASSYGTDFWATQYF,TGTGCCAGCAGTTACGGGACCGACTTTTGGGCGACCCAGTACTTC
many,TRBV7-2,NA,TRBJ2-3,CAILWAGTDTQYF,TGTGCCATCCTGTGGGCGGGCACAGATACGCAGTATTTT
few,TRBV2,TRBD2,TRBJ2-1,CAVASGRNEQFF,TGTGCCGTAGCTAGCGGGAGAAATGAGCAGTTCTTC
many,TRBV29-1,NA,TRBJ2-7,CSVEVFEEGFYEQYF,TGCAGCGTTGAAGTTTTTGAGGAGGGATTCTACGAGCAGTACTTC
NA,TRBV7-2,NA,TRBJ2-2,CASSLGVSNTGELFF,TGTGCCAGCAGCCTAGGGGTTTCGAACACCGGGGAGCTGTTTTTT
NA,TRBV19,NA,TRBJ2-3,CASRERSTDTQYF,TGTGCCAGTAGGGAGCGGAGCACAGATACGCAGTATTTT
NA,TRBV29-1,NA,TRBJ2-3,CSVEDLDRVLTQYF,TGCAGCGTTGAAGATCTCGACCGAGTACTAACGCAGTATTTT
NA,TRBV7-9,TRBD1,TRBJ2-1,CASSSSGGTFLPRNEQFF,TGTGCCAGCAGCTCGTCAGGGGGAACCTTCCTACCCCGCAATGAGCAGTTCTTC
few,TRBV28,NA,TRBJ1-4,CASSFVGQRGDEKLFF,TGTGCCAGCAGTTTTGTGGGTCAAAGGGGGGATGAAAAACTGTTTTTT
NA,TRBV20-1,NA,TRBJ2-7,CSAMRTISYEQYF,TGCAGTGCTATGCGGACGATCTCCTACGAGCAGTACTTC
NA,TRBV19,NA,TRBJ2-1,CASSIDPYNEQFF,TGTGCCAGTAGTATAGACCCCTACAATGAGCAGTTCTTC
NA,TRBV12-3/TRBV12-4,NA,TRBJ1-3,CASSLDRSSGNTIYF,TGTGCCAGCAGCTTGGACAGAAGCTCTGGAAACACCATATATTTT
NA,TRBV7-9,NA,TRBJ2-7,CASSLVSPYDEQYF,TGTGCCAGCAGCTTAGTATCCCCCTATGACGAGCAGTACTTC
few,TRBV28,NA,TRBJ1-2,CASRSDRGNYGYTF,TGTGCCAGCAGATCCGACCGGGGGAACTATGGCTACACCTTC
few,TRBV20-1,NA,TRBJ1-1,CSARAQGNTEAFF,TGCAGTGCTAGGGCACAGGGGAACACTGAAGCTTTCTTT
NA,TRBV29-1,NA,TRBJ2-1,CSVEDLSFGEQFF,TGCAGCGTTGAAGATTTAAGTTTCGGTGAGCAGTTCTTC
NA,TRBV25-1,TRBD1,TRBJ1-5,CASSAANRRGREEAQPQHF,TGTGCCAGCAGTGCAGCGAATAGGAGGGGGCGGGAGGAGGCTCAGCCCCAGCATTTT
NA,TRBV6-2/TRBV6-3,NA,TRBJ1-1,CASSPGRQAFF,TGTGCCAGCAGCCCGGGACGGCAAGCTTTCTTT
NA,TRBV7-9,NA,TRBJ2-3,CASSLSSDPHKHTQYF,TGTGCCAGCAGCTTATCCTCGGATCCCCATAAGCATACGCAGTATTTT
few,TRBV6-1,NA,TRBJ2-2,CASSPLWAGELFF,TGTGCCAGCAGCCCCCTGTGGGCCGGGGAGCTGTTTTTT
few,TRBV6-6,TRBD2,TRBJ2-3,CASTPLAGGGDTQYF,TGTGCCAGCACCCCACTAGCGGGGGGGGGAGATACGCAGTATTTT
NA,TRBV12-3/TRBV12-4,NA,TRBJ1-5,CASSLPGPQHF,TGTGCCAGCAGTTTACCTGGGCCCCAGCATTTT
NA,TRBV4-3,NA,TRBJ2-7,CASSQGWGIGYEQYF,TGCGCCAGCAGCCAAGGGTGGGGCATCGGCTACGAGCAGTACTTC
NA,TRBV29-1,NA,TRBJ1-1,CSVEQYSEAFF,TGCAGCGTTGAACAGTACTCTGAAGCTTTCTTT
NA,TRBV6-5,TRBD1,TRBJ1-1,CASSYYRGFSAEAFF,TGTGCCAGCAGTTATTACAGGGGTTTTTCCGCTGAAGCTTTCTTT
NA,TRBV6-8,NA,TRBJ1-2,CASSYGGTTGYTF,TGTGCCAGCAGTTACGGAGGGACGACTGGCTACACCTTC
many,TRBV12-3/TRBV12-4,TRBD2,TRBJ2-2,CASSFGAGGPSGELFF,TGTGCCAGCAGTTTTGGAGCGGGGGGGCCTTCCGGGGAGCTGTTTTTT
NA,TRBV7-9,NA,TRBJ2-3,CASSLGPGEGDTQYF,TGTGCCAGCAGCTTAGGCCCAGGGGAAGGAGATACGCAGTATTTT